The next 9 T cell receptor beta chains were all read from a single sample in a study of T cell responses to AZD1222 COVID-19 vaccine (dated by TCRdb to the early 2020s). This sample's time point label indicates: baseline before first vaccination. Library method: the immunoSEQ multiplex PCR assay. The clones in this table, taken by TCRdb from immuneACCESS, are in-frame only. Not every clone is retained; where verified, under half of the shortfall comes from an unresolved V gene, and the cause of the rest is unknown. This sample comprises 160,000 or so clones, about 89% of them detected only once. Around 2% of the sample is in the top ten clones. The material sequenced was peripheral blood, taken on day 0 of AZD1222 vaccination. The receptors were sampled from an adult in good health.

For this clone: The same CDR3 can be traced to other DNA sequences in this sample. This chain uses TRBV18 with TRBJ1-5; D unresolved. The length of the CDR3 is 12 residues. Germline V CDR1 and CDR2: KGHSH, LQKENI. Trimming took 2 bases from V and 5 from J, leaving 4 bases between them. Here the CDR3 reads CASSPGDQPQHF. CDR3 nucleotides: TGTGCCAGCTCACCAGGGGATCAGCCCCAGCATTTT.

The chain couples TRBV7-8 to TRBJ1-1; tentatively, D is TRBD1 (6 bases). CDR3 length equals 15 residues. CDR1 and CDR2 from the germline V gene are SGHVS and FQNEAQ. V was pared by 4 bases and J by 3 bases, with 15 bases between. The CDR3 DNA reads TGTGCCAGCAGCTCCGGGGGGCAGGAGGACACTGAAGCTTTCTTT. Translation gives CASSSGGQEDTEAFF.

The chain recombines TRBV6-5 with TRBJ1-4; no firm D call. The germline CDR1 and CDR2 sequences are MNHEY and SVGAGI. The CDR3 has 13 amino acids. The V gene lost 4 bases and the J gene lost 3 bases, with 6 bases spanning the gap. The CDR3 reads CASSLGANEKLFF. The CDR3 region has the DNA TGTGCCAGCAGTTTAGGAGCTAATGAAAAACTGTTTTTT.

V is TRBV7-8 and J is TRBJ1-1; TRBD1 is a possible D gene (6 bases). Germline CDR1 reads SGHVS; CDR2 reads FQNEAQ. CDR3 length equals 17 residues. V was cut by 1 base and J by 4 bases, with 19 bases left in between. CDR3 residues: CASSLGAGGGLLTEAFF. Written as DNA, the CDR3 is TGTGCCAGCAGCTTAGGGGCAGGAGGGGGGCTTCTCACTGAAGCTTTCTTT.

The chain joins TRBV30 to TRBJ2-7; D might be TRBD1 or TRBD2, each matching 5 bases. CDR1 and CDR2 from the germline V gene are GTSNPN and SVGIG (reference sequence). The CDR3 covers 14 residues. Deletions cut 2 bases from V and 5 bases from J, with 16 bases between. The CDR3 region is CAWSPLAGRDEQYF. CDR3 DNA: TGTGCCTGGAGTCCCCTAGCAGGGCGGGACGAGCAGTACTTC.

This chain uses TRBV4-3 with TRBJ2-2; 10 bases are shared with TRBD2. The CDR3 runs to 18 residues. The V segment lost 0 bases and the J segment 2 bases; nucleotides outside the gene matches: 6. Germline values: CDR1 LGHNA, CDR2 YSLEER. CDR3 DNA sequence: TGCGCCAGCAGCCAAGAGGTAGGACTAGCGGAAAACACCGGGGAGCTGTTTTTT. Encoded protein: CASSQEVGLAENTGELFF.

The chain's CDR3 is CAISESLAGSTDTQYF. CDR3 in DNA: TGTGCCATCAGTGAGTCTTTAGCGGGTAGCACAGATACGCAGTATTTT. J is TRBJ2-3 and V is TRBV10-3; 7 bases are shared with TRBD2. V dropped 0 bases and J dropped 0; count of bases not matched to a gene: 3. This CDR3 region has 16 residues. Per the germline V gene, CDR1 is ENHRY and CDR2 is SYGVKD.

The CDR3 here is CASSLGTGRSGANVLTF. Here the CDR3 DNA reads TGTGCCAGCAGCCTCGGGACAGGGCGCTCTGGGGCCAACGTCCTGACTTTC. The V call is TRBV3-1 (or the pseudogene TRBV3-2), the J call TRBJ2-6, with TRBD1 identical over 9 bases. The V gene's germline CDR1 is LGHDT and CDR2 YNNKEL (reference sequence). The CDR3 totals 17 residues. V lost 4 bases to trimming and J lost 0 bases; unmatched junction nucleotides: 4.

The V call is TRBV5-5, the J call TRBJ1-1; 9 bases are a match to TRBD1. V lost 3 bases and J lost 8; bases outside the gene matches: 5. Germline-derived CDR1 and CDR2 are SGHKS and YYEKEE (reference sequence). The CDR3 is made up of 13 amino acids. CDR3 sequence (DNA): TGTGCCAGCAGCTCGATCGGGACAGGGGAAGCTTTCTTT. This encodes CASSSIGTGEAFF.